This T cell receptor beta chain was captured by sequencing in a study of blood T cell repertoires in COVID-19. Libraries were prepared by immunoSEQ multiplex PCR; TCRdb keeps only in-frame clonotypes and omits some of them. The repertoire has around 250,000 clones, approximately 85% of them found once; the top ten carry 1.9%. The CDR3 length is 14 residues. In germline, CDR1 is LGHDT, CDR2 YNNKEL (reference sequence). Trimming cost V 1 base and J 7 bases, with 11 bases left between them. The chain carries TRBV3-1 (or the pseudogene TRBV3-2) and TRBJ1-5; maybe TRBD1 (5 bases). Sequenced: PBMCs or T cells enriched from blood (not recorded which). The receptor was derived from a woman in her 50s who had recovered from COVID-19. The CDR3 coding sequence is TGTGCCAGCAGCCAAGGTTATAGGGGCCAGCCCCAGCATTTT. Translating it yields CASSQGYRGQPQHF.